This T cell receptor (beta chain) was profiled in a study of blood T cells in healthy people across ages. On this clonotype: What it binds is not known.

Through a sample-barcoded 5' primer and a J-beta primer mix, a second PCR was run for roughly 6 to 12 cycles. Using its own MiXCR run on the 5' RACE reads, TCRdb lists one record per CDR3 protein. The repertoire consists of 650,000 to 1,000,000 distinct CDR3 sequences, with 46% occurring once and the leading ten covering around 18%. The CDR3 consists of 19 residues. V gave up 8 bases and J gave up 4 bases; unmatched junction bases: 21. Germline V gene lookup returns CDR1 MNHEY and CDR2 SMNVEV (reference sequence). Study observations and caveats: Nothing was known about donor CMV status, and this possibly confounded expanded clonotype changes. Diversity was higher, and naive CD4+ cells more numerous, in long-lived donors than in aged donors. Older age coincided with a roughly linear decline in TCR beta diversity per million T cells.

This chain joins TRBV27 and TRBJ2-1; 9 bases agree with TRBD1. Sequencing input: blood. This TCR came from a man of 80 years or more in good health. CDR3 in DNA: TGTGCCAGCCGAAAAATCATTCCGGGAAGGACAGGGGCGTACAATGAGCAGTTCTTC. It encodes CASRKIIPGRTGAYNEQFF.